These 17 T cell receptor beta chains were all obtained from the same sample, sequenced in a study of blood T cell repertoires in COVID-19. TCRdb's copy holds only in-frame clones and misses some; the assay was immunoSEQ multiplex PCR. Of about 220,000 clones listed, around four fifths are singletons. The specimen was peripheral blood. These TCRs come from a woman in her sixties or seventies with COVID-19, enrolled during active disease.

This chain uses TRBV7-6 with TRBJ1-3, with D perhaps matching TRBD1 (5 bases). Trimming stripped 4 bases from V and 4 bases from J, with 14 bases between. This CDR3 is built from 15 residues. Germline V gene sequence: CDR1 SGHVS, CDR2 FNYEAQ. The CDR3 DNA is TGTGCCAGCAGCTCCGGCCTACGGGGGGGAAACACCATATATTTT. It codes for CASSSGLRGGNTIYF.

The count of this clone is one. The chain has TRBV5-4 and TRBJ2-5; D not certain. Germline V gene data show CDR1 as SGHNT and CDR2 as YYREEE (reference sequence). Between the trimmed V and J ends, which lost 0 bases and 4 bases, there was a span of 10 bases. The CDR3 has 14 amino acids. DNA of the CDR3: TGTGCCAGCAGCTTGGTGGCAATCCGAGAGACCCAGTACTTC. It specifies CASSLVAIRETQYF.

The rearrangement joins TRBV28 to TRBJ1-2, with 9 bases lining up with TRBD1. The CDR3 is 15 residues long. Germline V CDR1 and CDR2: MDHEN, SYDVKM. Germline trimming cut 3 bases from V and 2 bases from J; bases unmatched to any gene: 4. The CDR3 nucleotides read TGTGCCAGCAGTTTTACCGGGACAGGGAACTATGGCTACACCTTC. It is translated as CASSFTGTGNYGYTF.

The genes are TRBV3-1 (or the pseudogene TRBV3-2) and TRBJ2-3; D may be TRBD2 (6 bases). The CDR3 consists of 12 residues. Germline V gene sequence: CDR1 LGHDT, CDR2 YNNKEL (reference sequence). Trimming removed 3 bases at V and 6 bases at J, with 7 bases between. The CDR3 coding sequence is TGTGCCAGCAGCCACGGGAGTGATACGCAGTATTTT. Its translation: CASSHGSDTQYF.

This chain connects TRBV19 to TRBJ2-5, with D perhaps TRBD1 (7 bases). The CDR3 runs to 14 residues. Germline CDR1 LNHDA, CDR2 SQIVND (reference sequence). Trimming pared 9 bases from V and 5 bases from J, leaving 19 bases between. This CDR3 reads CASHQTGRTETQYF. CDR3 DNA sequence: TGTGCCAGCCATCAGACAGGGAGGACGGAGACCCAGTACTTC.

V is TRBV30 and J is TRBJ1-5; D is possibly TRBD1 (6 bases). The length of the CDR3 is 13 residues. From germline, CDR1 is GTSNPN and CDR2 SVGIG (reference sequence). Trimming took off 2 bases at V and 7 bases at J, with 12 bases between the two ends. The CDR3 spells CAWSRQAGQPQHF. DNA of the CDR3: TGTGCCTGGAGTCGACAGGCAGGGCAGCCCCAGCATTTT.

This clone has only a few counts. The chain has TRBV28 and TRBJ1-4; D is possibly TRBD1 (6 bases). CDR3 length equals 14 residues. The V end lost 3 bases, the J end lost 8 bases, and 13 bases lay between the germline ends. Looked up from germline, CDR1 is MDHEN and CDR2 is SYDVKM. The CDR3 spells CASSFGRGGEKLFF. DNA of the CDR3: TGTGCCAGCAGTTTTGGCAGGGGAGGGGAAAAACTGTTTTTT.

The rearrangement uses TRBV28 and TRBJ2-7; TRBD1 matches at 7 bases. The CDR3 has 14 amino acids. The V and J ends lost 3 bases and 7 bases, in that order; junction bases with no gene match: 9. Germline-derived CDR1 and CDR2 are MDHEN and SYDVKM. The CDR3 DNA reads TGTGCCAGCAGTTTGGGACAGACCCTACGAGAGCAGTACTTC. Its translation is CASSLGQTLREQYF.

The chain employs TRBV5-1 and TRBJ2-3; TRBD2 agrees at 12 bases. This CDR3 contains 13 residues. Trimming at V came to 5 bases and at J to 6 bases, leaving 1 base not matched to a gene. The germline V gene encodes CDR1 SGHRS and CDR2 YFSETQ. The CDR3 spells CASRLAGGDTQYF. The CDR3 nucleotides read TGCGCCAGCAGGCTAGCGGGAGGGGATACGCAGTATTTT. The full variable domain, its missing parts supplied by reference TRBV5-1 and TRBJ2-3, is KAGVTQTPRYLIKTRGQQVTLSCSPISGHRSVSWYQQTPGQGLQFLFEYFSETQRNKGNFPGRFSGRQFSNSRSEMNVSTLELGDSALYLCASRLAGGDTQYFGPGTRLTVL.

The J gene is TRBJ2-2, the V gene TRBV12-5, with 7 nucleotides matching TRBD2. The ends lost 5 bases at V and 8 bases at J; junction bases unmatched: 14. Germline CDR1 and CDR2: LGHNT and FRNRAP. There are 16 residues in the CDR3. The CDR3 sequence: CASGQRGMGGEGELFF. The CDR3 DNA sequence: TGTGCTAGTGGTCAGCGGGGCATGGGAGGCGAAGGGGAGCTGTTTTTT.

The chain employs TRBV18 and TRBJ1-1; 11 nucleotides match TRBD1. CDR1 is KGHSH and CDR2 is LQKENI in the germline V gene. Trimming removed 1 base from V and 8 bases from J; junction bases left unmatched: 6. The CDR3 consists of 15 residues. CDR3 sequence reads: CASSPRGQGVPEAFF. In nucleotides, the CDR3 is TGTGCCAGCTCACCACGGGGACAGGGGGTCCCCGAAGCTTTCTTT.

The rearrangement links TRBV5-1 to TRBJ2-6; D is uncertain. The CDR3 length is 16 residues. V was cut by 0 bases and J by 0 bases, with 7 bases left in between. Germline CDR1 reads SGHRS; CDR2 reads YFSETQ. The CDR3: CASSLVSGSGANVLTF. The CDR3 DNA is TGCGCCAGCAGCTTGGTTTCCGGCTCTGGGGCCAACGTCCTGACTTTC.

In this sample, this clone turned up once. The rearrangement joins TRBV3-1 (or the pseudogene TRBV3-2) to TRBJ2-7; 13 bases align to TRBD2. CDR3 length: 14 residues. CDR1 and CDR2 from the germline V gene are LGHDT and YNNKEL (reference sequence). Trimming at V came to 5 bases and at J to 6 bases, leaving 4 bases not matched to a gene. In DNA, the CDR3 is TGTGCCAGCAGCTACGGACTAGCGGGAGCCGAGCAGTACTTC. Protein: CASSYGLAGAEQYF.

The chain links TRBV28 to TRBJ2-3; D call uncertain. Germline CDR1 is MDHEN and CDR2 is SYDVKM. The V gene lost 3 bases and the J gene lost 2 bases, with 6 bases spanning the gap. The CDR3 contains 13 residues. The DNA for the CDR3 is TGTGCCAGCAGTTTCCAGTTCACAGATACGCAGTATTTT. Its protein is CASSFQFTDTQYF.

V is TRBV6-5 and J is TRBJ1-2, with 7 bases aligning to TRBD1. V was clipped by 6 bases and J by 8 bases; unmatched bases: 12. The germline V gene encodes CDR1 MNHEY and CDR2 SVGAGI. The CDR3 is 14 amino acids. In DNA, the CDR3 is TGTGCCAGCAGCCAAACAGGGGATTCACGCGGCTACACCTTC. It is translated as CASSQTGDSRGYTF.

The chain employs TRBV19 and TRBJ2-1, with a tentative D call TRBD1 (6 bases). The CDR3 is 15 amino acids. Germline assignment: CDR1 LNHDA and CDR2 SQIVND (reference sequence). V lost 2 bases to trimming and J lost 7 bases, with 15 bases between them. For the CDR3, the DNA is TGTGCCAGTAGTATAAACCCTTCAAGGGGGAATGAGCAGTTCTTC. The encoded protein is CASSINPSRGNEQFF.

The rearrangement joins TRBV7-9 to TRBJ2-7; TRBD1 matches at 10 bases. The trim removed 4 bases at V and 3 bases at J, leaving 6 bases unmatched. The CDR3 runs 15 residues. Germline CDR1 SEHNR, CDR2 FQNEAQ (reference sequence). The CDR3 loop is CASSSPGQGLYEQYF. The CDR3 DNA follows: TGTGCCAGCAGCTCTCCGGGACAGGGGCTCTACGAGCAGTACTTC.